The T cell receptor beta chain described here comes from a study of cytomegalovirus exposure and HLA in healthy donors. The study, taken as a whole, reports: Altogether, 150 to 200 TCR beta chains were recorded as cytomegalovirus-associated.

Some clones are missing from TCRdb's copy, which holds only in-frame ones; the method was immunoSEQ multiplex PCR. The sample yields some 80,000 clones, 90% to 95% seen once. In regard to this clone: The antigen remains undetermined.

V was clipped by 3 bases and J by 1 base, with 7 bases between them. The CDR3 has 13 residues. Germline loops: CDR1 SGDLS, CDR2 YYNGEE. Sequenced material: PBMCs. This TCR was recovered from a young woman in good health and CMV-seronegative. This chain joins TRBV9 and TRBJ1-1; TRBD1 is a possible D gene (5 bases). CDR3 sequence reads: CASSADRNTEAFF. The CDR3 DNA reads as TGTGCCAGCAGCGCTGACAGGAACACTGAAGCTTTCTTT.